This entry describes one T cell receptor (beta chain). This record belongs to a study of blood T cell repertoires in COVID-19. Overall study context: Material from acute and convalescent COVID-19 was sourced from the United States, Italy and Spain. PBMCs, B-cell-depleted T cells, or T cells were the source of the cDNA or gDNA that made up the material.

Germline-derived CDR1 and CDR2 are SGHAT and FQDESV (reference sequence). Trimming removed 5 bases from V and 5 bases from J, with 13 bases in between. This CDR3 is built from 13 residues. In the study's own analysis: Estimation of nucleated cell counts relied on the amplification of reference gene primers. Using immunoSEQ multiplex PCR, the repertoire was profiled, and TCRdb retains in-frame clones only, with some absent. The V and J calls and clone size were taken over from that table, and D and trimming were inferred from the DNA. The table includes 250,000 to 350,000 clones, roughly 86% detected once.

This chain connects TRBV11-1 to TRBJ2-7, with D perhaps matching TRBD2 (5 bases). This clonotype was sampled from a woman between 25 and 40 years old who had recovered from COVID-19. Input material: PBMCs or T cells enriched from blood (not recorded which). CDR3 coding DNA: TGTGCCAGCAGCCCTGCCTCCGGGGACGAGCAGTACTTC. The encoded protein is CASSPASGDEQYF.